The rows below give T cell receptor beta chains drawn from one sample of a study of cytomegalovirus exposure and HLA in healthy donors. The repertoire was sequenced with immunoSEQ multiplex PCR; TCRdb's copy has only in-frame clones and lacks some. This sample has 100,000 to 150,000 clones, with around 80% found just once. The sample comprised PBMCs. These TCRs come from a man over 45 in good health and CMV-seronegative. Each CDR3 is given with its conserved first and last residue. The order of the fields is CDR3 protein, CDR3 DNA, D gene, clone size, V gene, J gene. D genes are given only for firm matches. Expanded clones are given a class, and other clones once, few, many or no size at all.

CDR3aa: CASSVGGEYEQYF; CDR3nt: TGTGCCAGCAGCGTGGGAGGAGAGTACGAGCAGTACTTC; d_gene: NA; abundance: NA; v_gene: TRBV11-2; j_gene: TRBJ2-7
CDR3aa: CASSTRKGQAEKLFF; CDR3nt: TGTGCCAGCAGCACCCGGAAGGGACAGGCTGAAAAACTGTTTTTT; d_gene: TRBD1; abundance: NA; v_gene: TRBV9; j_gene: TRBJ1-4
CDR3aa: CASGRGQGQETQYF; CDR3nt: TGTGCTAGTGGCCGGGGACAGGGACAAGAGACCCAGTACTTC; d_gene: TRBD1; abundance: NA; v_gene: TRBV12-5; j_gene: TRBJ2-5
CDR3aa: CASSFYPTGQHSYNEQFF; CDR3nt: TGCGCCAGCAGCTTCTATCCGACAGGGCAACATTCCTACAATGAGCAGTTCTTC; d_gene: TRBD1; abundance: NA; v_gene: TRBV5-1; j_gene: TRBJ2-1
CDR3aa: CASSLEGESREQYF; CDR3nt: TGCGCCAGCAGCTTGGAGGGGGAGTCGCGGGAGCAGTACTTC; d_gene: NA; abundance: NA; v_gene: TRBV5-1; j_gene: TRBJ2-7
CDR3aa: CASSHRRGYNSPLHF; CDR3nt: TGTGCCAGCAGCCACCGGCGCGGGTATAATTCACCCCTCCACTTT; d_gene: NA; abundance: few; v_gene: TRBV4-2; j_gene: TRBJ1-6
CDR3aa: CATSRDRSGNGKLFF; CDR3nt: TGTGCCACCAGCAGAGATAGAAGCGGGAACGGGAAACTGTTTTTT; d_gene: NA; abundance: NA; v_gene: TRBV15; j_gene: TRBJ1-4
CDR3aa: CASSSSSRRRSEQFF; CDR3nt: TGTGCCAGCAGCTCGAGCTCCCGGCGGCGGAGTGAGCAGTTCTTC; d_gene: NA; abundance: NA; v_gene: TRBV9; j_gene: TRBJ2-1
CDR3aa: CSSSLSVSEQYF; CDR3nt: TGTTCCAGCAGCTTAAGCGTGAGCGAGCAGTACTTC; d_gene: NA; abundance: NA; v_gene: TRBV7-9; j_gene: TRBJ2-7
CDR3aa: CASSPVLDRINQPQHF; CDR3nt: TGTGCCAGTAGTCCCGTCCTGGACAGGATAAATCAGCCCCAGCATTTT; d_gene: TRBD1; abundance: NA; v_gene: TRBV19; j_gene: TRBJ1-5
CDR3aa: CASSVTGGSTGELFF; CDR3nt: TGTGCCAGCAGCGTAACAGGGGGGAGTACCGGGGAGCTGTTTTTT; d_gene: TRBD1; abundance: NA; v_gene: TRBV9; j_gene: TRBJ2-2
CDR3aa: CASSPGGDQETQYF; CDR3nt: TGTGCCAGCTCACCAGGGGGGGATCAAGAGACCCAGTACTTC; d_gene: TRBD2; abundance: NA; v_gene: TRBV18; j_gene: TRBJ2-5
CDR3aa: CASGRGGVTEAFF; CDR3nt: TGTGCCAGCGGACGCGGGGGGGTCACTGAAGCTTTCTTT; d_gene: NA; abundance: NA; v_gene: TRBV28; j_gene: TRBJ1-1
CDR3aa: CASSPPGTGLAKNIQYF; CDR3nt: TGTGCCAGCTCACCACCGGGGACAGGGTTGGCCAAAAACATTCAGTACTTC; d_gene: TRBD1; abundance: once; v_gene: TRBV18; j_gene: TRBJ2-4
CDR3aa: CASMRGKNTEAFF; CDR3nt: TGTGCCAGCATGCGGGGGAAGAACACTGAAGCTTTCTTT; d_gene: NA; abundance: NA; v_gene: TRBV2; j_gene: TRBJ1-1